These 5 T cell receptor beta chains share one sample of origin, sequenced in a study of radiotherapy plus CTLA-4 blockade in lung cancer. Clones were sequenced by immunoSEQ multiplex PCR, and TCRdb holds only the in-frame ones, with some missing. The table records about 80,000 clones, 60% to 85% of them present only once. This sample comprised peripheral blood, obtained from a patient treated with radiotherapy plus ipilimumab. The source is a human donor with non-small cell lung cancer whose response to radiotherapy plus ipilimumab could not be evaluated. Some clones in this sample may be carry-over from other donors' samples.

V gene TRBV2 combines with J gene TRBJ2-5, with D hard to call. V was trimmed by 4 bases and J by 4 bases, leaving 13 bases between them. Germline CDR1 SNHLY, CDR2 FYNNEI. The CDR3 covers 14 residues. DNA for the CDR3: TGTGCCAGCAGTGTACCCGGTTTCGGAGAGACCCAGTACTTC. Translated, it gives CASSVPGFGETQYF. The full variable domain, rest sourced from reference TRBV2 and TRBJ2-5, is EPEVTQTPSHQVTQMGQEVILRCVPISNHLYFYWYRQILGQKVEFLVSFYNNEISEKSEIFDDQFSVERPDGSNFTLKIRSTKLEDSAMYFCASSVPGFGETQYFGPGTRLLVL.

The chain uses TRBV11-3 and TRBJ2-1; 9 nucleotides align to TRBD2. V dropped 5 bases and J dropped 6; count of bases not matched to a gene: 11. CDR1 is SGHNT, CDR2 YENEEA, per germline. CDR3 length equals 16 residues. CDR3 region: CASSPNVAGGLNEQFF. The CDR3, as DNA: TGTGCCAGCAGCCCCAACGTCGCGGGGGGGCTCAATGAGCAGTTCTTC.

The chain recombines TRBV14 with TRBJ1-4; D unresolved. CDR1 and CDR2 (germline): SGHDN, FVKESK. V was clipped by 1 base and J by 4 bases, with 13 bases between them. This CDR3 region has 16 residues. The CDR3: CASSQVPGAGNEKLFF. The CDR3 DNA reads TGTGCCAGCAGCCAAGTCCCGGGCGCGGGTAATGAAAAACTGTTTTTT.

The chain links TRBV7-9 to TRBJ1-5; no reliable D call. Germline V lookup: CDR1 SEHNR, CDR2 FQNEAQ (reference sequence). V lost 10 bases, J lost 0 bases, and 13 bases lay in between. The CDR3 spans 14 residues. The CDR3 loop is CATKDGNSNQPQHF. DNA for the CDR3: TGTGCCACCAAAGACGGGAATAGCAATCAGCCCCAGCATTTT.

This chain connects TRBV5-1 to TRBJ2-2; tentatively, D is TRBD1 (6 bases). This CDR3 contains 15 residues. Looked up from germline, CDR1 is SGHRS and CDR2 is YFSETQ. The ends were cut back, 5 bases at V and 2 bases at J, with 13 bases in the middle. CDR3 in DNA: TGCGCCAGCAGGGTTCCGGGACAAAACACCGGGGAGCTGTTTTTT. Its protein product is CASRVPGQNTGELFF.